Below, 27 T cell receptor beta chains from the same sample are listed, as sequenced in a study of cytomegalovirus exposure and HLA in healthy donors. Primers for the PCR totalled 60 Vbeta and 13 Jbeta. TCRdb's copy holds only in-frame clones and misses some; the assay was immunoSEQ multiplex PCR. Found here are roughly 90,000 clones, roughly 82% of them singletons; the top ten hold around 3.7%. Material for sequencing was PBMCs. Every receptor here comes from a man aged 25 to 40 in good health and CMV-seropositive.

The rearrangement uses TRBV5-6 and TRBJ2-5; 7 bases agree with TRBD2. The J call is in doubt because the DNA end fits TRBJ2-7 better. Per the germline V gene, CDR1 is SGHDT and CDR2 is YYEEEE. The CDR3 has 12 amino acids. The CDR3 sequence: CASSSRTSEQYF. In DNA form, the CDR3 reads TGTGCCAGCAGCTCCCGGACTAGCGAGCAGTACTTC.

The chain links TRBV11-2 to TRBJ1-5; D unclear. The CDR3 totals 15 residues. The germline CDR1 and CDR2 sequences are SGHAT and FQNNGV. V lost 1 base and J lost 6, with 13 bases in between. In DNA, the CDR3 is TGTGCCAGCAGCTTAGGGCCAGGCCTAAGTCAGCCCCAGCATTTT. Protein sequence: CASSLGPGLSQPQHF. Filled out from reference TRBV11-2 and TRBJ1-5, the complete variable domain reads EAGVAQSPRYKIIEKRQSVAFWCNPISGHATLYWYQQILGQGPKLLIQFQNNGVVDDSQLPKDRFSAERLKGVDSTLKIQPAKLEDSAVYLCASSLGPGLSQPQHFGDGTRLSIL.

In this sample, this clone turned up once. The V gene is TRBV5-1, the J gene TRBJ1-1, with a possible D match to TRBD1 (6 bases). CDR1 is SGHRS and CDR2 is YFSETQ in the germline V gene. The CDR3 covers 15 residues. Trimming pared 0 bases from V and 0 bases from J, leaving 9 bases between. The CDR3 DNA reads as TGCGCCAGCAGCTTGGTGGACAGTCTGAACACTGAAGCTTTCTTT. Its protein is CASSLVDSLNTEAFF.

The chain couples TRBV27 to TRBJ2-6; no definite D call. CDR1 is MNHEY, CDR2 SMNVEV, per germline (reference sequence). The CDR3 totals 16 residues. The ends were cut back, 2 bases at V and 0 bases at J, with 8 bases in the middle. CDR3 region: CASSLISFSGANVLTF. The CDR3 DNA sequence: TGTGCCAGCAGTTTAATATCGTTCTCTGGGGCCAACGTCCTGACTTTC.

CDR3: CAISGSPGLREQYF. The DNA for the CDR3 is TGTGCCATCAGTGGATCCCCGGGACTCAGGGAGCAGTACTTC. V and J are TRBV10-3 and TRBJ2-7; a weak D match, TRBD2 (6 bases). Germline assignment: CDR1 ENHRY and CDR2 SYGVKD. The CDR3 has 14 amino acids. The V gene lost 4 bases and the J gene lost 7 bases, with 17 bases spanning the gap.

The rearrangement joins TRBV2 to TRBJ2-3; 10 bases are a match to TRBD2. CDR1 is SNHLY and CDR2 is FYNNEI in the germline V gene. This CDR3 has 14 amino acids. Trimming at V came to 4 bases and at J to 4 bases, leaving 2 bases not matched to a gene. The CDR3 loop reads CASSGLAGADTQYF. Written as DNA, the CDR3 is TGTGCCAGCAGTGGGCTAGCGGGAGCAGATACGCAGTATTTT.

This clone was picked up a small number of times. The rearrangement joins TRBV7-2 to TRBJ1-1; TRBD1 aligns across 8 bases. The CDR3 has 14 residues. J was trimmed by 0 bases and V by 5 bases; bases with no gene match: 2. Germline CDR1 reads SGHTA; CDR2 reads FQGNSA. CDR3 nucleotide sequence: TGTGCCAGCAGCGCGGGACAGGTGAACACTGAAGCTTTCTTT. Its translation is CASSAGQVNTEAFF.

The chain recombines TRBV29-1 with TRBJ1-5; 7 positions agree with TRBD1. Germline CDR1 is SQVTM and CDR2 is ANQGSEA. This CDR3 has 16 amino acids. The V gene end was trimmed by 8 bases and the J gene end by 7 bases; junction bases not matched to a gene: 20. Here the CDR3 reads CSPGAPRLNRGQPQHF. CDR3 bases: TGCAGCCCTGGGGCCCCCCGCCTCAACAGGGGACAGCCCCAGCATTTT.

This rearrangement joins TRBV18 to TRBJ2-5; no clear D. Deletions cut 6 bases from V and 3 bases from J, with 5 bases between. The germline CDR1 and CDR2 sequences are KGHSH and LQKENI. This CDR3 has 11 residues. This CDR3 is CASSLEETQYF. Written as DNA, the CDR3 is TGTGCCAGCTCCTTAGAAGAGACCCAGTACTTC. The full variable domain, in which reference TRBV18 and TRBJ2-5 provide the parts outside the CDR3, is NAGVMQNPRHLVRRRGQEARLRCSPMKGHSHVYWYRQLPEEGLKFMVYLQKENIIDESGMPKERFSAEFPKEGPSILRIQQVVRGDSAAYFCASSLEETQYFGPGTRLLVL.

J is TRBJ2-3 and V is TRBV11-2; 7 bases fit TRBD2. The CDR3 runs to 14 residues. Germline assignment: CDR1 SGHAT and CDR2 FQNNGV. The V gene end was trimmed by 3 bases and the J gene end by 6 bases; junction bases not matched to a gene: 6. CDR3 loop: CASSFGREFDTQYF. DNA of the CDR3: TGTGCCAGCAGCTTCGGGCGGGAGTTTGATACGCAGTATTTT.

V gene TRBV11-2 combines with J gene TRBJ2-1, with 12 bases identical to TRBD2. V shed 1 base and J 10 bases; nucleotides not matched to a gene: 8. This CDR3 spans 16 amino acids. Germline CDR1 and CDR2: SGHAT and FQNNGV. CDR3 sequence: CASSLVSSGRAREQFF. CDR3 coding DNA: TGTGCCAGCAGCTTAGTTTCTAGCGGGAGGGCCAGGGAGCAGTTCTTC.

The sample holds a few counts of this clone. This chain uses TRBV5-1 with TRBJ1-1; 9 nucleotides line up with TRBD1. CDR3 length equals 19 residues. V dropped 4 bases and J dropped 0; count of bases not matched to a gene: 16. The germline CDR1 and CDR2 sequences are SGHRS and YFSETQ. The CDR3 spells CASSQWDRAPPNLNTEAFF. The CDR3 nucleotides are TGCGCCAGCAGCCAATGGGACAGGGCGCCTCCGAATCTGAACACTGAAGCTTTCTTT.

This clone was picked up one time. The rearrangement links TRBV11-3 to TRBJ2-2; 9 bases line up with TRBD1. Germline trimming cut 2 bases from V and 7 bases from J; bases unmatched to any gene: 5. This CDR3 has 15 amino acids. Germline V gene lookup returns CDR1 SGHNT and CDR2 YENEEA. The CDR3 region is CASSLKGQGIGELFF. The CDR3 nucleotides are TGTGCCAGCAGCTTAAAGGGACAGGGAATCGGGGAGCTGTTTTTT.

The chain has TRBV25-1 and TRBJ2-7; 7 bases map to TRBD1. CDR3 length: 15 residues. Unmatched junction bases numbered 9, after V lost 5 bases and J lost 2 bases. Looked up from germline, CDR1 is MGHDK and CDR2 is SYGVNS. The CDR3 sequence: CASSKMDRTTYEQYF. In nucleotides, the CDR3 is TGTGCCAGCAGTAAGATGGACAGGACAACCTACGAGCAGTACTTC.

The V and J genes are TRBV10-1 and TRBJ2-1; tentatively, D is TRBD1 (6 bases). Germline V CDR1 and CDR2: WNHNN, SYGVQD (reference sequence). The ends were cut back, 8 bases at V and 4 bases at J, with 12 bases in the middle. This CDR3 comprises 13 residues. This CDR3 reads CASRDTNYNEQFF. The CDR3 bases are TGCGCCAGCCGGGACACTAATTACAATGAGCAGTTCTTC.

The CDR3 DNA reads TGTGCCAGCGGGGGTGCGGGGAACCAAGAGACCCAGTACTTC. Translating it yields CASGGAGNQETQYF. The chain couples TRBV5-4 to TRBJ2-5; D might be TRBD2 (6 bases). The germline V gene encodes CDR1 SGHNT and CDR2 YYREEE (reference sequence). The CDR3 contains 14 residues. V shed 7 bases and J shed 0 bases, with 13 bases lying between them. The complete variable domain, with remaining parts taken from reference TRBV5-4 and TRBJ2-5, reads ETGVTQSPTHLIKTRGQQVTLRCSSQSGHNTVSWYQQALGQGPQFIFQYYREEENGRGNFPPRFSGLQFPNYSSELNVNALELDDSALYLCASGGAGNQETQYFGPGTRLLVL.

The CDR3 loop is CASSPGSLDNEQFF. The CDR3 coding sequence is TGTGCCAGCAGCCCGGGATCGTTGGACAATGAGCAGTTCTTC. This rearrangement joins TRBV7-2 to TRBJ2-1; D may be TRBD2 (5 bases). CDR3 length equals 14 residues. Germline CDR1 and CDR2: SGHTA and FQGNSA. V was shortened by 5 bases and J by 5 bases, with 13 bases between the two germline ends.

The gene calls are TRBV28 and TRBJ1-5; no reliable D call. The germline gives CDR1 MDHEN, CDR2 SYDVKM. The CDR3 spans 15 residues. Trimming cost V 8 bases and J 5 bases, with 19 bases left between them. CDR3 sequence reads: CASASPTSGHQPQHF. In DNA, the CDR3 is TGTGCCAGCGCAAGCCCTACATCGGGTCATCAGCCCCAGCATTTT.

V gene TRBV15 combines with J gene TRBJ1-1; D may be TRBD1 (5 bases). CDR3 size: 16 residues. V gave up 1 base and J gave up 1 base, with 13 bases separating them. CDR1 LNHNV and CDR2 YYDKDF come from the germline V gene (reference sequence). The CDR3 sequence is CATSRGGGTGNTEAFF. CDR3 nucleotide sequence: TGTGCCACCAGCAGAGGTGGTGGAACAGGGAACACTGAAGCTTTCTTT.

The chain has TRBV5-1 and TRBJ2-7, with 8 bases matching TRBD1. This CDR3 region has 17 residues. Germline loops: CDR1 SGHRS, CDR2 YFSETQ. V shed 0 bases and J 6 bases; nucleotides not matched to a gene: 14. Here the CDR3 reads CASSLEFAGQAGSEQYF. CDR3 bases: TGCGCCAGCAGCTTGGAGTTCGCGGGACAGGCTGGGTCCGAGCAGTACTTC.

V gene TRBV27 combines with J gene TRBJ1-6; a possible D gene is TRBD1 (5 bases). V was shortened by 0 bases and J by 10 bases, with 16 bases between the two germline ends. This CDR3 contains 16 residues. Germline V gene data show CDR1 as MNHEY and CDR2 as SMNVEV (reference sequence). DNA of the CDR3: TGTGCCAGCAGTTTATCTGGAATGGGGGGAGGGTCACCCCTCCACTTT. Protein: CASSLSGMGGGSPLHF.

The J gene is TRBJ2-5, the V gene TRBV13; 15 nucleotides match TRBD2. J lost 4 bases, V lost 3 bases, and 0 bases had no gene match. CDR3 length: 15 residues. Germline CDR1 is PRHDT and CDR2 is FYEKMQ (reference sequence). The CDR3, as DNA: TGTGCCAGCAGCTTGGGACTAGCGGGAGGAGAGACCCAGTACTTC. It translates to CASSLGLAGGETQYF.

With respect to this clone: Germline and junction disagree at one end, which may indicate a read error. The chain links TRBV9 to TRBJ2-1; 9 bases agree with TRBD1. Germline CDR1 reads SGDLS; CDR2 reads YYNGEE. The CDR3 loop spans 13 amino acids. This chain's CDR3 is CASASGTGNEQLF. DNA for the CDR3: TGTGCCAGCGCCTCCGGGACAGGGAATGAGCAGCTCTTC. Full variable domain (outside the CDR3, taken from reference TRBV9 and TRBJ2-1): DSGVTQTPKHLITATGQRVTLRCSPRSGDLSVYWYQQSLDQGLQFLIQYYNGEERAKGNILERFSAQQFPDLHSELNLSSLELGDSALYFCASASGTGNEQLFGPGTRLTVL.

The V and J genes are TRBV5-1 and TRBJ2-2, with TRBD2 matching over 7 bases. Germline CDR1 reads SGHRS; CDR2 reads YFSETQ. The CDR3 contains 15 residues. With V trimmed by 2 bases and J by 1 base, 2 bases remained unmatched. CDR3 DNA: TGCGCCAGCAGCTTAGCTAGCGGGAACACCGGGGAGCTGTTTTTT. Translating it yields CASSLASGNTGELFF.

The rearrangement uses TRBV29-1 and TRBJ2-1; D is perhaps TRBD2 (6 bases). Germline V gives CDR1 SQVTM, CDR2 ANQGSEA. The CDR3 extends over 14 amino acids. V was clipped by 1 base and J by 1 base, with 8 bases between them. CDR3 region: CSVEGRVSYNEQFF. CDR3 sequence (DNA): TGCAGCGTTGAAGGGAGGGTTTCCTACAATGAGCAGTTCTTC.

The J gene is TRBJ2-7, the V gene TRBV6-5; D is perhaps TRBD1 (6 bases). Germline assignment: CDR1 MNHEY and CDR2 SVGAGI. Between the trimmed V and J ends, which lost 5 bases and 2 bases, there was a span of 10 bases. There are 13 residues in the CDR3. The DNA of the CDR3 is TGTGCCAGCAGTGACAGGATGGCCTACGAGCAGTACTTC. It is translated as CASSDRMAYEQYF.

The chain employs TRBV9 and TRBJ2-5; 13 bases agree with TRBD2. The junction had 7 bases not matched to a gene; V was cut back by 0 bases and J by 5 bases. Germline V CDR1 and CDR2: SGDLS, YYNGEE. The CDR3 extends over 17 amino acids. The CDR3 coding sequence is TGTGCCAGCAGCGTAGGGGAACTAGCGGGAGGGGATGAGACCCAGTACTTC. Residues: CASSVGELAGGDETQYF.